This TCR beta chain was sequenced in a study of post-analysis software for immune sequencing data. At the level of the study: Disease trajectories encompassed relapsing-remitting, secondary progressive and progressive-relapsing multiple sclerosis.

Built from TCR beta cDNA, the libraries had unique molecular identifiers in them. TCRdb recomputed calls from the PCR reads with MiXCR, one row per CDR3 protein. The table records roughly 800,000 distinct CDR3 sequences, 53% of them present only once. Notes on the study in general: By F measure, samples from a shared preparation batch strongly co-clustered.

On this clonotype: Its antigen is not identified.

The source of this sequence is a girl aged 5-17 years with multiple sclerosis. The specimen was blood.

This CDR3 reads CASSPRFLGAFTYNSPLHF. The CDR3, as DNA: TGTGCCAGCAGCCCCCGCTTCCTTGGGGCGTTTACCTATAATTCACCCCTCCACTTT. The chain employs TRBV7-6 and TRBJ1-6; a possible D gene is TRBD1 (5 bases). V gave up 5 bases and J gave up 2 bases, with 22 bases separating them. CDR1 is SGHVS, CDR2 FNYEAQ, per germline. This CDR3 comprises 19 residues.